Below are 9 T cell receptor beta chains sequenced from a single sample in a study of early T cells in non-severe SARS-CoV-2 infection. TCRdb re-called the 5' RACE reads with MiXCR, one entry per CDR3 protein. In the table there are 54,000 or so distinct CDR3 sequences, 5.5% to 6.5% of which are singletons. Sample: whole blood. These receptors all come from an adult who was a healthcare worker with PCR-confirmed SARS-CoV-2 infection or an uninfected control (not recorded which).

Within the sample, this clonotype is medium-sized (0.01 to 0.1%). The chain is built from TRBV15 and TRBJ2-1; D gene ambiguous. The V gene's germline CDR1 is LNHNV and CDR2 YYDKDF (reference sequence). V was shortened by 0 bases and J by 0 bases, with 6 bases between the two germline ends. The CDR3 is 15 amino acids. The CDR3 nucleotides read TGTGCCACCAGCAGAGACTATACCTCCTACAATGAGCAGTTCTTC. Protein product: CATSRDYTSYNEQFF.

The rearrangement links TRBV12-5 to TRBJ2-2; unclear D gene. CDR3 size: 13 residues. Germline lookup yields CDR1 LGHNT and CDR2 FRNRAP. Trimming removed 2 bases from V and 3 bases from J, with 4 bases in between. The CDR3 nucleotides read TGTGCTAGTGGTTTGTCCCACACCGGGGAGCTGTTTTTT. Protein: CASGLSHTGELFF.

In its sample, this clonotype was seen many times. This chain connects TRBV6-5 to TRBJ2-4; TRBD2 matches at 11 bases. Germline CDR1 MNHEY, CDR2 SVGAGI. V was clipped by 6 bases and J by 3 bases; unmatched bases: 13. The CDR3 spans 18 residues. The CDR3 DNA is TGTGCCAGCAGGTCTACTAGCGGGGGCTACTGGGGCAAAAACATTCAGTACTTC. Its translation: CASRSTSGGYWGKNIQYF.

This clonotype has at least ten counts. This rearrangement joins TRBV7-6 to TRBJ2-7, with D perhaps TRBD1 (6 bases). The germline V gene has CDR1 SGHVS and CDR2 FNYEAQ. The CDR3 is 15 residues long. V lost 5 bases, J lost 6 bases, and 20 bases lay in between. As DNA, the CDR3 is TGTGCCAGCAGCACCCGTGGGGGCGTTTCGCCCGAGCAGTACTTC. Translated, it gives CASSTRGGVSPEQYF.

This clonotype was counted ten times or more. This chain uses TRBV7-8 with TRBJ1-1; D not resolved. Germline CDR1 and CDR2: SGHVS and FQNEAQ. The V end lost 5 bases, the J end lost 0 bases, and 13 bases lay between the germline ends. The CDR3 has 15 amino acids. As DNA, the CDR3 is TGTGCCAGCAGCCCACGGGAAACAGTGAACACTGAAGCTTTCTTT. Residues: CASSPRETVNTEAFF.

CDR3 region: CASIIGGSQANYGYTF. The CDR3, as DNA: TGTGCCTCTATAATCGGGGGCAGTCAAGCTAACTATGGCTACACCTTC. The chain recombines TRBV6-1 with TRBJ1-2, with a tentative D call TRBD1 (6 bases). CDR1 MNHNS and CDR2 SASEGT come from the germline V gene. V was clipped by 11 bases and J by 0 bases, with 22 bases between them. The CDR3 is 16 amino acids.

About this clonotype: A much larger clone lies one base from this, so it may be a read error. V usage is TRBV12-3 or TRBV12-4 and J usage is TRBJ2-3, with D tentatively TRBD1 (6 bases). The CDR3 runs 14 residues. CDR3 DNA sequence: TGTGCCAGCAGGATGCAGGGGCGCACAGATGCGCAGTATTTT. Residues: CASRMQGRTDAQYF.

There are many counts of this clonotype. The chain is built from TRBV9 and TRBJ2-7, with 12 bases that match TRBD2. Trimming removed 0 bases from V and 5 bases from J; junction bases left unmatched: 6. From germline, CDR1 is SGDLS and CDR2 YYNGEE. The CDR3 runs to 16 residues. The CDR3 DNA follows: TGTGCCAGCAGCGTAGGAGGCCTAGCGGGGGGGAACGAGCAGTACTTC. It specifies CASSVGGLAGGNEQYF.

The rearrangement uses TRBV3-1 and TRBJ1-2, with 10 bases fitting TRBD1. Per germline, CDR1 LGHDT and CDR2 YNNKEL (reference sequence). V was clipped by 4 bases and J by 6 bases; unmatched bases: 8. The CDR3 has 15 amino acids. This CDR3 reads CASSPGTGVTNGYTF. CDR3 nucleotide sequence: TGTGCCAGCAGCCCAGGGACAGGGGTCACGAATGGCTACACCTTC.